The sequence of this T cell receptor beta chain was determined in a study of T cells after yellow fever vaccination. Comments on this clonotype: What it recognizes is unknown.

Whole-study results and caveats: Clonotypes found in both CD4 and CD8 compartments made up a small share. Abundant contaminating clonotypes from the bulk population could appear in FACS-sorted repertoires.

TCRdb fed the 5' RACE reads into MiXCR, producing one record per CDR3 protein. The sample contains about 330,000 distinct CDR3 sequences, around 6.8% of which appear only once. The germline CDR1 and CDR2 sequences are SGHVS and FQNEAQ. J lost 7 bases, V lost 5 bases, and 15 bases had no gene match. The CDR3 loop spans 16 amino acids. Sample: PBMCs, taken about 41 days after the first yellow fever vaccination. This chain joins TRBV7-8 and TRBJ2-7; TRBD1 aligns across 9 bases. This receptor was taken from a man younger than 35 who received the YFV17D yellow fever vaccine. CDR3 nucleotide sequence: TGTGCCAGCAGCCGTACTGGGACAGGGATCTCAGGAGAGCAGTACTTC. This codes for CASSRTGTGISGEQYF.